These T cell receptor beta chains were read from a single sample in a study of blood T cell repertoires in COVID-19. Profiled with immunoSEQ multiplex PCR; TCRdb holds only in-frame clones, not every one. This sample has 99,000 or so clones, with roughly 87% found just once. The sample consisted of peripheral blood. Every receptor here comes from a man aged 45-65 years with acute or convalescent COVID-19. Each CDR3 is given with its conserved first and last residue. D genes are given only for firm matches. Clone size appears in some rows only: once, few, many, or a class for an expanded clone.

J,size,V,D,CDR3,DNA
TRBJ1-2,NA,TRBV10-3,TRBD1,CAISQSAQDRGYGYTF,TGTGCCATCAGCCAGAGTGCCCAAGACAGGGGCTATGGCTACACCTTC
TRBJ1-5,NA,TRBV10-3,NA,CAISASGGSNQPQHF,TGTGCCATCAGTGCTTCGGGTGGAAGCAATCAGCCCCAGCATTTT
TRBJ2-7,NA,TRBV6-5,NA,CASSYGPYQTYEQYF,TGTGCCAGCAGTTACGGGCCGTACCAAACCTACGAGCAGTACTTC
TRBJ2-2,NA,TRBV19,TRBD2,CASSPIAGLTGELFF,TGTGCCAGTAGTCCGATAGCGGGACTCACCGGGGAGCTGTTTTTT
TRBJ2-1,NA,TRBV7-8,NA,CASRETSGTPYNEQFF,TGTGCCAGCAGAGAGACCTCCGGGACTCCATACAATGAGCAGTTCTTC
TRBJ2-4,NA,TRBV3-1/TRBV3-2,NA,CASSQDLQEGHIQYF,TGTGCCAGCAGCCAAGATTTACAGGAGGGTCACATTCAGTACTTC
TRBJ2-3,NA,TRBV9,TRBD2,CASSVSTSGGRTDTQYF,TGTGCCAGCAGCGTATCCACTAGCGGGGGCCGCACAGATACGCAGTATTTT
TRBJ2-5,NA,TRBV7-2,TRBD2,CASSGTSGEETQYF,TGTGCCAGCAGCGGCACTAGCGGGGAAGAGACCCAGTACTTC
TRBJ2-5,NA,TRBV15,NA,CATSRGRETQYF,TGTGCCACCAGCAGAGGGAGGGAGACCCAGTACTTC
TRBJ2-3,NA,TRBV5-1,NA,CASSLGQVTDTQYF,TGCGCCAGCAGCTTGGGACAAGTCACAGATACGCAGTATTTT
TRBJ2-1,once,TRBV11-2,NA,CASSLLYNEQFF,TGTGCCAGCAGCTTATTATACAATGAGCAGTTCTTC
TRBJ1-6,NA,TRBV5-1,NA,CASSSRAGENSPLHF,TGCGCCAGCAGCTCGAGGGCAGGGGAGAATTCACCCCTCCACTTT
TRBJ1-1,NA,TRBV6-5,NA,CASSYEVRTEAFF,TGTGCCAGCAGTTACGAGGTTCGCACTGAAGCTTTCTTT
TRBJ2-7,NA,TRBV11-2,NA,CASSLRLYEQYF,TGTGCCAGCAGCTTACGACTCTACGAGCAGTACTTC
TRBJ1-2,NA,TRBV5-8,NA,CASSSGLDYTF,TGTGCCAGCAGTTCGGGGTTGGACTACACCTTC
TRBJ1-2,few,TRBV3-1/TRBV3-2,TRBD1,CASSQDGQGGYGYTF,TGTGCCAGCAGCCAAGACGGACAGGGCGGCTATGGCTACACCTTC
TRBJ1-4,NA,TRBV6-5,NA,CASSYLTGREKLFF,TGTGCCAGCAGTTATCTGACAGGACGAGAAAAACTGTTTTTT
TRBJ1-5,NA,TRBV5-4,NA,CASSYGQDSNQPQHF,TGTGCCAGCAGTTACGGACAAGATAGCAATCAGCCCCAGCATTTT
TRBJ1-3,NA,TRBV16,TRBD1,CASSLRTGGNTIYF,TGTGCCAGCAGCCTCAGGACAGGGGGAAACACCATATATTTT
TRBJ2-2,NA,TRBV5-1,NA,CASSFRGANTGELFF,TGCGCCAGCAGCTTCAGGGGTGCAAACACCGGGGAGCTGTTTTTT
TRBJ1-2,NA,TRBV9,TRBD1,CASSVSGGTGGYTF,TGTGCCAGCAGCGTATCAGGGGGTACTGGCGGCTACACCTTC
TRBJ2-5,NA,TRBV11-2,TRBD2,CASSSAGTSGTETQYF,TGTGCCAGCAGCTCGGCCGGGACTAGCGGGACCGAGACCCAGTACTTC
TRBJ2-3,NA,TRBV6-4,NA,CASSVTVKTTDTQYF,TGTGCCAGCAGTGTAACAGTAAAGACGACAGATACGCAGTATTTT
TRBJ1-2,NA,TRBV6-5,TRBD1,CASSTHRGDGYTF,TGTGCCAGCAGTACCCACAGGGGGGATGGCTACACCTTC
TRBJ2-7,NA,TRBV20-1,NA,CSASMPGSGEQYF,TGCAGTGCTAGTATGCCCGGTTCTGGCGAGCAGTACTTC
TRBJ2-5,NA,TRBV2,TRBD2,CASRPRLAGGETQYF,TGTGCCAGCAGACCCAGACTAGCGGGAGGGGAGACCCAGTACTTC
TRBJ2-3,NA,TRBV10-1,TRBD2,CASSESIGTSLTDTQYF,TGCGCCAGCAGTGAGTCGATAGGGACTAGCCTGACAGATACGCAGTATTTT
TRBJ2-3,once,TRBV19,NA,CASNRGGVTDTQYF,TGTGCCAGTAACAGGGGGGGTGTTACAGATACGCAGTATTTT
TRBJ1-1,NA,TRBV6-5,NA,CASMIAADTEAFF,TGTGCCAGCATGATTGCGGCAGACACTGAAGCTTTCTTT
TRBJ2-1,NA,TRBV6-5,TRBD2,CASSPASGPYNEQFF,TGTGCCAGCAGTCCGGCTAGCGGGCCGTACAATGAGCAGTTCTTC
TRBJ2-1,NA,TRBV18,NA,CASSPWSDEQFF,TGTGCCAGCTCACCATGGAGCGATGAGCAGTTCTTC
TRBJ1-1,NA,TRBV7-9,TRBD1,CASSFWGQGANTEAFF,TGTGCCAGCAGCTTCTGGGGACAGGGGGCGAACACTGAAGCTTTCTTT
TRBJ1-6,NA,TRBV11-2,NA,CASSQFEIYNSPLHF,TGTGCCAGCAGCCAATTCGAGATCTATAATTCACCCCTCCACTTT
TRBJ2-2,NA,TRBV6-5,NA,CASSYRPGVGTGELFF,TGTGCCAGCAGTTACCGGCCAGGGGTGGGCACCGGGGAGCTGTTTTTT
TRBJ1-1,NA,TRBV6-2/TRBV6-3,NA,CASSPGKGLSNTEAFF,TGTGCCAGCAGTCCAGGCAAAGGACTTTCGAACACTGAAGCTTTCTTT
TRBJ1-5,NA,TRBV2,NA,CASGIRNQPQHF,TGTGCCAGCGGTATCCGGAATCAGCCCCAGCATTTT
TRBJ1-5,NA,TRBV11-1,NA,CASSLARNQPQHF,TGTGCCAGCAGCTTAGCCAGGAATCAGCCCCAGCATTTT
TRBJ1-2,NA,TRBV6-5,TRBD1,CASSYDPDRGHGYTF,TGTGCCAGCAGTTACGATCCGGACAGGGGGCATGGCTACACCTTC
TRBJ2-7,NA,TRBV5-1,TRBD2,CASKAAGGEGEQYF,TGCGCCAGCAAGGCAGCGGGGGGAGAGGGCGAGCAGTACTTC
TRBJ1-4,NA,TRBV6-6,NA,CASSPQATNEKLFF,TGTGCCAGCAGCCCACAAGCAACTAATGAAAAACTGTTTTTT
TRBJ2-7,few,TRBV7-3,TRBD1,CASSLGPTGIYEQYF,TGTGCCAGCAGCTTGGGACCGACAGGGATCTACGAGCAGTACTTC
TRBJ1-5,NA,TRBV6-5,NA,CASSYSIQGNQPQHF,TGTGCCAGCAGTTACTCGATCCAGGGGAATCAGCCCCAGCATTTT
TRBJ2-5,few,TRBV3-1/TRBV3-2,TRBD2,CASSQTGGRQETQYF,TGTGCCAGCAGCCAAACCGGCGGGAGACAAGAGACCCAGTACTTC
TRBJ2-6,NA,TRBV5-1,NA,CASSLLGRFSSGANVLTF,TGCGCCAGCAGCTTGCTGGGCAGGTTCAGCTCTGGGGCCAACGTCCTGACTTTC
TRBJ1-1,NA,TRBV10-2,NA,CARGGREEAFF,TGCGCCAGGGGGGGGCGCGAGGAAGCTTTCTTT
TRBJ2-1,NA,TRBV7-3,TRBD2,CASSLQAGVSYNEQFF,TGTGCCAGCAGCTTACAAGCGGGAGTGTCCTACAATGAGCAGTTCTTC
TRBJ2-6,NA,TRBV5-1,TRBD1,CASSTTGATGANVLTF,TGCGCCAGCAGCACGACAGGGGCAACTGGGGCCAACGTCCTGACTTTC
TRBJ1-3,once,TRBV2,NA,CASSESSQTYSGNTIYF,TGTGCCAGCAGTGAATCGTCCCAGACTTACTCTGGAAACACCATATATTTT
TRBJ1-4,NA,TRBV2,NA,CASRKDSSTNEKLFF,TGTGCCAGCAGAAAAGACAGTTCAACTAATGAAAAACTGTTTTTT
TRBJ1-3,NA,TRBV7-8,NA,CASSFGAGGREGNTIYF,TGTGCCAGCAGCTTTGGGGCGGGGGGGCGTGAAGGAAACACCATATATTTT
TRBJ2-5,NA,TRBV7-9,NA,CASSLSTQETQYF,TGTGCCAGCAGCTTATCAACACAAGAGACCCAGTACTTC
TRBJ2-1,NA,TRBV5-1,NA,CASSLPPGNEQFF,TGCGCCAGCAGCCTCCCCCCGGGGAATGAGCAGTTCTTC
TRBJ1-2,NA,TRBV2,TRBD1,CASSPQGQGQGYGYTF,TGTGCCAGCAGTCCCCAAGGACAGGGGCAAGGCTATGGCTACACCTTC
TRBJ2-3,NA,TRBV7-3,TRBD2,CASSSSGSTDTQYF,TGTGCCAGCAGCTCTAGCGGCAGCACAGATACGCAGTATTTT
TRBJ2-1,NA,TRBV5-1,NA,CASSLAVTSVEQFF,TGCGCCAGCAGCTTGGCAGTCACGTCCGTTGAGCAGTTCTTC
TRBJ2-1,NA,TRBV11-3,NA,CASSVASGNEQFF,TGTGCCAGCAGCGTTGCATCGGGAAATGAGCAGTTCTTC
TRBJ2-2,few,TRBV5-4,NA,CASTTGPGGPYTGELFF,TGTGCCAGCACCACGGGGCCAGGGGGGCCCTACACCGGGGAGCTGTTTTTT
TRBJ2-1,NA,TRBV15,TRBD2,CATSRGREGPAYNEQFF,TGTGCCACCAGCAGAGGACGGGAGGGCCCCGCCTACAATGAGCAGTTCTTC
TRBJ2-1,NA,TRBV13,TRBD2,CASSPGGRATNEQFF,TGTGCCAGCAGCCCGGGGGGGAGGGCAACCAATGAGCAGTTCTTC